This T cell receptor beta chain was identified in a study of T cells in women clearing cervical HPV infection. At the level of the study: Cases: HPV16-related CIN3 or worse on histology, a couple of invasive cancers.

Assay used: immunoSEQ multiplex PCR; TCRdb lists only in-frame clones, some missing. The sample shows tens of thousands of clones, and roughly 1.4% sits with its ten largest clones. Remarks on this clone: The read falls 3 residues short of the CDR3 end, and the missing part is taken from the germline J gene.

V was clipped by 1 base and J by 2 bases, with 12 bases between them. Germline CDR1 is DFQATT and CDR2 is SNEGSKA (reference sequence). The CDR3 spans 15 residues. The J gene is TRBJ1-5, the V gene TRBV20-1; D is undetermined. This clonotype originated in a woman between 18 and 70 years old with a cervical HPV16 infection that either progressed to CIN3+ or cleared (not recorded which). The sequenced sample was blood buffy coat. This CDR3 reads CSARVHALGNQPQHF. The sequenced part of the CDR3 DNA is TGCAGTGCTAGAGTCCACGCGCTTGGCAATCAGCCC.